The 13 T cell receptor beta chains below were found in one sample sequenced in a study of Ad26.COV2.S vaccination and SARS-CoV-2 variants. Using immunoSEQ multiplex PCR, the repertoire was profiled, and TCRdb retains in-frame clones only, with some absent. The table shows 330,000 or so clones, with roughly nine tenths occurring only once. Treatment noted: around 19 received Ad26.COV2.S at low or high dose, single or two shots; about 5 received placebo; per-sample allocation not given. Samples analyzed were those drawn on day 63 after the first vaccine or placebo injection. The sample in question was peripheral blood, obtained in a trial of Ad26.COV2.S vaccine versus placebo. These receptors all come from a person between 18 and 59 years old who received the Ad26.COV2.S COVID-19 vaccine or a placebo.

Points on this clone: One end of the junction does not line up with germline, which may come from a read error. The chain uses TRBV2 and TRBJ1-1; TRBD1 agrees at 10 bases. Per germline, CDR1 SNHLY and CDR2 FYNNEI. The CDR3 has 13 amino acids. The DNA of the CDR3 is TGTGCCAGCAGTGAAGCGCTTCTGGTGGGACAGGGGTTC. This translates into CASSEALLVGQGF.

V gene TRBV5-5 combines with J gene TRBJ1-1; D remains ambiguous. CDR1 and CDR2 from the germline V gene are SGHKS and YYEKEE (reference sequence). The V end was cut by 5 bases, the J end by 1 base, with 9 bases between. The CDR3 totals 13 residues. The CDR3 nucleotides read TGTGCCAGCAGTTCCCGACGGAACACTGAAGCTTTCTTT. Its translation: CASSSRRNTEAFF. Full variable domain (missing parts from reference TRBV5-5 and TRBJ1-1): DAGVTQSPTHLIKTRGQQVTLRCSPISGHKSVSWYQQVLGQGPQFIFQYYEKEERGRGNFPDRFSARQFPNYSSELNVNALLLGDSALYLCASSSRRNTEAFFGQGTRLTVV.

V is TRBV7-9 and J is TRBJ2-1; 10 nucleotides match TRBD2. Germline V gene sequence: CDR1 SEHNR, CDR2 FQNEAQ (reference sequence). This CDR3 comprises 16 residues. V was clipped by 5 bases and J by 7 bases; unmatched bases: 11. The CDR3 sequence is CASSPRTSGNPNEQFF. CDR3 DNA sequence: TGTGCCAGCAGCCCTAGGACTAGCGGTAATCCAAATGAGCAGTTCTTC.

V usage is TRBV14 and J usage is TRBJ1-4, with unresolved D. Trimming took 0 bases from V and 5 from J, leaving 7 bases between them. Germline V gene sequence: CDR1 SGHDN, CDR2 FVKESK. This CDR3 is 14 amino acids long. This CDR3 reads CASSQDLQNEKLFF. CDR3 in DNA: TGTGCCAGCAGCCAAGATTTGCAGAATGAAAAACTGTTTTTT.

The genes are TRBV3-1 (or the pseudogene TRBV3-2) and TRBJ1-5; TRBD1 matches at 8 bases. The junction had 13 bases not matched to a gene; V was cut back by 0 bases and J by 3 bases. The CDR3 sequence is 19 residues long. CDR1 and CDR2 from the germline V gene are LGHDT and YNNKEL (reference sequence). This CDR3 is CASSQDGGPGGGVNQPQHF. The CDR3 DNA follows: TGTGCCAGCAGCCAAGATGGGGGACCAGGGGGCGGGGTCAATCAGCCCCAGCATTTT.

The CDR3 is CASSQFDRQNTEAFF. Written as DNA, the CDR3 is TGTGCCAGCAGCCAATTCGACAGGCAGAACACTGAAGCTTTCTTT. The chain combines TRBV4-2 with TRBJ1-1; D possibly corresponds to TRBD1 (6 bases). From germline, CDR1 is LGHNA and CDR2 YNFKEQ. The CDR3 loop spans 15 amino acids. V was cut by 2 bases and J by 1 base, with 11 bases left in between.

The V gene is TRBV11-2, the J gene TRBJ1-5, with D hard to call. With 0 bases removed from V and 2 bases from J, the gap between germline ends came to 11 bases. The CDR3 spans 16 residues. The V gene's germline CDR1 is SGHAT and CDR2 FQNNGV. CDR3 coding DNA: TGTGCCAGCAGCTTAGAAGTCTCCATCGGCAATCAGCCCCAGCATTTT. This encodes CASSLEVSIGNQPQHF.

The chain carries TRBV19 and TRBJ1-5, with D hard to call. Germline CDR1 reads LNHDA; CDR2 reads SQIVND (reference sequence). Trimming removed 4 bases from V and 1 base from J, with 11 bases in between. The CDR3 spans 15 residues. The CDR3, as DNA: TGTGCCAGTAGTAATCCGGCCGGGAGCAATCAGCCCCAGCATTTT. Protein sequence: CASSNPAGSNQPQHF. Based on the CDR3 plus reference TRBV19 and TRBJ1-5, the full variable domain is DGGITQSPKYLFRKEGQNVTLSCEQNLNHDAMYWYRQDPGQGLRLIYYSQIVNDFQKGDIAEGYSVSREKKESFPLTVTSAQKNPTAFYLCASSNPAGSNQPQHFGDGTRLSIL.

In DNA, the CDR3 is TGTGCCAGCAGCTTGGGCCCCGCTGAAGCTTTCTTT. Protein: CASSLGPAEAFF. The chain uses TRBV5-6 and TRBJ1-1, with unresolved D. The CDR3 length is 12 residues. Trimming pared 0 bases from V and 6 bases from J, leaving 6 bases between. The germline V gene has CDR1 SGHDT and CDR2 YYEEEE.

V usage is TRBV5-4 and J usage is TRBJ2-1, with a tentative D call TRBD1 (5 bases). The ends were cut back, 5 bases at V and 5 bases at J, with 17 bases in the middle. The CDR3 covers 15 residues. Germline V gene sequence: CDR1 SGHNT, CDR2 YYREEE (reference sequence). The CDR3, as DNA: TGTGCCAGCAGTCTGGGGCTAGAATATGACAATGAGCAGTTCTTC. Its protein product is CASSLGLEYDNEQFF.

The V call is TRBV9, the J call TRBJ2-4, with D possibly being TRBD1 or TRBD2 (5 bases each). Germline V gives CDR1 SGDLS, CDR2 YYNGEE. CDR3 size: 16 residues. Deletions cut 3 bases from V and 0 bases from J, with 13 bases between. The CDR3 sequence is CASSDGDLLAKNIQYF. CDR3 DNA: TGTGCCAGCAGCGACGGGGACCTTTTAGCCAAAAACATTCAGTACTTC.

DNA of the CDR3: TGTGCCAGCAGCCAAGAATGGGAGCACGCCTGTCTTTATGGCTACACCTTC. Protein product: CASSQEWEHACLYGYTF. The J gene is TRBJ1-2, the V gene TRBV3-1 (or the pseudogene TRBV3-2); D is unclear. Trimming removed 0 bases at V and 5 bases at J, with 19 bases between. Germline V gene data show CDR1 as LGHDT and CDR2 as YNNKEL (reference sequence). CDR3 length: 17 amino acids.

The V and J genes are TRBV19 and TRBJ2-1, with 12 bases aligning to TRBD2. The CDR3 has 16 amino acids. J gave up 12 bases and V 4 bases, and 13 bases lay outside the gene matches. Germline values: CDR1 LNHDA, CDR2 SQIVND (reference sequence). The DNA for the CDR3 is TGTGCCAGTAGTACAGACTCTAGCGGGAGGGCTGTAGGGCAGTTCTTC. It translates to CASSTDSSGRAVGQFF.